One sample yielded the 4 T cell receptor beta chains listed below, sequenced in a study of cytomegalovirus exposure and HLA in healthy donors. The PCR employed 60 Vbeta primers together with 13 Jbeta primers. Clones were sequenced by immunoSEQ multiplex PCR, and TCRdb holds only the in-frame ones, with some missing. The repertoire holds about 160,000 clones, with around three quarters as singletons. The sequencing sample was made of PBMCs. The source is a man aged 35 to 55 in good health and CMV-seronegative.

J is TRBJ2-7 and V is TRBV10-2, with a weak D call TRBD1 (5 bases). The CDR3 runs to 13 residues. Germline CDR1 WSHSY, CDR2 SAAADI. V lost 7 bases, J lost 3 bases, and 13 bases lay in between. The CDR3 nucleotides are TGCGCCAGCACCGCACAGGCCAACTACGAGCAGTACTTC. Protein product: CASTAQANYEQYF.

This clone was picked up a small number of times. The chain uses TRBV30 and TRBJ1-6; tentative D call: TRBD1 (6 bases). Trimming pared 2 bases from V and 8 bases from J, leaving 10 bases between. Germline V gene lookup returns CDR1 GTSNPN and CDR2 SVGIG (reference sequence). The CDR3 extends over 13 amino acids. CDR3 residues: CAWSTGPDSPLHF. For the CDR3, the DNA is TGTGCCTGGAGTACAGGGCCCGATTCACCCCTCCACTTT.

The chain links TRBV5-5 to TRBJ2-7; D perhaps matches TRBD2 (7 bases). The CDR3 contains 15 residues. V was clipped by 2 bases and J by 4 bases, with 16 bases between them. Germline CDR1 SGHKS, CDR2 YYEKEE (reference sequence). The CDR3 here is CASSFLGGAGYEQYF. The CDR3 DNA follows: TGTGCCAGCAGCTTTCTGGGGGGGGCTGGGTACGAGCAGTACTTC.

In its sample, this clone was seen once. The rearrangement joins TRBV29-1 to TRBJ2-1, with 8 positions matching TRBD1. This CDR3 has 16 residues. CDR1 is SQVTM, CDR2 ANQGSEA, per germline. The junction had 11 bases not matched to a gene; V was cut back by 6 bases and J by 1 base. CDR3 in DNA: TGCAGCGTCGACAGGGGCCGAGGAGGGTCCTACAATGAGCAGTTCTTC. Translation gives CSVDRGRGGSYNEQFF.